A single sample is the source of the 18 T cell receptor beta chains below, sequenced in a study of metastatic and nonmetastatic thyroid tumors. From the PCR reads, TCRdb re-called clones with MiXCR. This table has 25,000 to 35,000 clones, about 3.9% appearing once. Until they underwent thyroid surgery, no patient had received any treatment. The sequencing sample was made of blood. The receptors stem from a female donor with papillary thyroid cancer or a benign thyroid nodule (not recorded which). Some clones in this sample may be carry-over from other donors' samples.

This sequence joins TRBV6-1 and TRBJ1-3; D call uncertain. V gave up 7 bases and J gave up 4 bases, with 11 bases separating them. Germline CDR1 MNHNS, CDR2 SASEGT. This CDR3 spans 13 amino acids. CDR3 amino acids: CASTVAKGNTIYF. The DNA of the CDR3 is TGTGCCAGCACAGTGGCAAAAGGAAACACCATATATTTT.

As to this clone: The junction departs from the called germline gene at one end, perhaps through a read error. CDR3 residues: CVSSPTGGETQYF. CDR3 in DNA: TGTGTCAGCAGCCCCACAGGGGGAGAGACACAGTACTTC. This chain links TRBV6-2 or TRBV6-3 with TRBJ2-5; 8 bases are shared with TRBD1. This CDR3 has 13 residues. Germline assignment: CDR1 MNHEY and CDR2 SVGEGT.

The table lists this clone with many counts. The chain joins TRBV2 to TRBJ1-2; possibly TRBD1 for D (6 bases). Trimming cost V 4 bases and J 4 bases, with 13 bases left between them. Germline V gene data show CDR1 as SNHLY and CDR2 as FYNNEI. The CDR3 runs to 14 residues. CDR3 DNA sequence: TGTGCCAGCAGTGTCCAGGGGTCAATCTATGGCTACACCTTC. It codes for CASSVQGSIYGYTF.

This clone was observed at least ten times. The CDR3 reads CSAFQLGQGKETQYF. The DNA of the CDR3 is TGCAGTGCCTTCCAATTGGGACAGGGAAAAGAGACCCAGTACTTC. This sequence joins TRBV20-1 and TRBJ2-5; 9 bases line up with TRBD1. Germline CDR1 reads DFQATT; CDR2 reads SNEGSKA (reference sequence). After removal of 6 bases from V and 3 bases from J, the junction contained 11 bases not matched to a gene. The CDR3 has 15 amino acids.

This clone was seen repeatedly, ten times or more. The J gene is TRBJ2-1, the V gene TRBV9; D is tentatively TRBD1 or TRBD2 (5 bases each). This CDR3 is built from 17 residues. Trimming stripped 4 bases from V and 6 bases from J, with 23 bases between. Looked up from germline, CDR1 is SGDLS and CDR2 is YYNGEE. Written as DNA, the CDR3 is TGTGCCAGCAGCCTTACGTACGGGGCTTCACACTTCAATGAGCAGTTCTTC. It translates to CASSLTYGASHFNEQFF.

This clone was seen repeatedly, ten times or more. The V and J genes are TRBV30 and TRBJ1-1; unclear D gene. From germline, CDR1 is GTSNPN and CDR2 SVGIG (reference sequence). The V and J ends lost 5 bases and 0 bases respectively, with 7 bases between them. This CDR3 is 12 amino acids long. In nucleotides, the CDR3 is TGTGCCTGGGCTAGTCTGAACACTGAAGCTTTCTTT. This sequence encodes CAWASLNTEAFF.

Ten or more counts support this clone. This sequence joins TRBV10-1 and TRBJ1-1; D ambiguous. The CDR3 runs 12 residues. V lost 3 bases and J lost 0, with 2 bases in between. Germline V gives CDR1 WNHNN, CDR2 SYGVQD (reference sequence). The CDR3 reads CASSDVNTEAFF. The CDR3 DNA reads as TGCGCCAGCAGTGACGTGAACACTGAAGCTTTCTTT.

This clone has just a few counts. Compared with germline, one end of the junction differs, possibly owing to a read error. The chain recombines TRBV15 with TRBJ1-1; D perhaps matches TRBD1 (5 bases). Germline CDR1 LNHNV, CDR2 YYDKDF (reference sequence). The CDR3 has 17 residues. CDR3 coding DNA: TGTGCCACCAGCAGAGGAAGGGGACGTACATTTAACACTGAAGATTTCTTT. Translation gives CATSRGRGRTFNTEDFF.

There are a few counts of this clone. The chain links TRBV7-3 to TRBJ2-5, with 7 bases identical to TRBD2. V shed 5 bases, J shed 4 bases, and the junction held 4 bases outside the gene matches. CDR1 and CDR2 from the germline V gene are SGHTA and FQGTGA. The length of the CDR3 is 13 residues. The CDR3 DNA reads TGTGCCAGCAGCCACCCGGGGGGAGAGACCCAGTACTTC. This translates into CASSHPGGETQYF.

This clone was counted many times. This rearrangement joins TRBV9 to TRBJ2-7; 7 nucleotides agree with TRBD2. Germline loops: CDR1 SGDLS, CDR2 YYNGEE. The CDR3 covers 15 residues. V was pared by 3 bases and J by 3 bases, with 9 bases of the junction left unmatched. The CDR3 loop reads CASSAGGSSGYEQYF. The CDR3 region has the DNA TGTGCCAGCAGCGCCGGGGGGTCTAGCGGCTACGAGCAGTACTTC.

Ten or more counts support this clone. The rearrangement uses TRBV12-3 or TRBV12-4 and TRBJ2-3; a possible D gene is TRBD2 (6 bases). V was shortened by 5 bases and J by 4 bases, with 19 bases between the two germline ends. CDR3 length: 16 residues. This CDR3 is CASSGGSGGPPDTQYF. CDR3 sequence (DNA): TGTGCCAGCAGTGGGGGTAGCGGAGGCCCCCCAGATACGCAGTATTTT.

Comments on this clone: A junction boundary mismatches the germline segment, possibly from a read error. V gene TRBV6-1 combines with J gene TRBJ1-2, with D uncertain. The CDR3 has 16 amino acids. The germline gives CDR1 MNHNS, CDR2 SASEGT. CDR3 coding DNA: TGTGCCAGCAATGAAGTGACCCTCGGGAAAGCGTATGGCTACACCTTC. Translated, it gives CASNEVTLGKAYGYTF.

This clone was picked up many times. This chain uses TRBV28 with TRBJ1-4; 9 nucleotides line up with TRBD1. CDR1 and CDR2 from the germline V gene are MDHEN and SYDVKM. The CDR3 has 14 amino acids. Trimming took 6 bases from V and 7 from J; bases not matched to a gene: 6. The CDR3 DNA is TGTGCCAGCAGGAAAACAGGGGGCTTTGAAAAACTGTTTTTT. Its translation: CASRKTGGFEKLFF. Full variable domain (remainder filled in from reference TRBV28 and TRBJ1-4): DVKVTQSSRYLVKRTGEKVFLECVQDMDHENMFWYRQDPGLGLRLIYFSYDVKMKEKGDIPEGYSVSREKKERFSLILESASTNQTSMYLCASRKTGGFEKLFFGSGTQLSVL.

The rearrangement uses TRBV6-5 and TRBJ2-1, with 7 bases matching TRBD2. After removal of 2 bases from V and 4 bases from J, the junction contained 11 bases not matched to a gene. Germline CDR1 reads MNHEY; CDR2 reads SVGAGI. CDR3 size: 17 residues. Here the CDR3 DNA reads TGTGCCAGCAGTTACCTATCGGGAGGAACCTCATACAATGAGCAGTTCTTC. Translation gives CASSYLSGGTSYNEQFF.

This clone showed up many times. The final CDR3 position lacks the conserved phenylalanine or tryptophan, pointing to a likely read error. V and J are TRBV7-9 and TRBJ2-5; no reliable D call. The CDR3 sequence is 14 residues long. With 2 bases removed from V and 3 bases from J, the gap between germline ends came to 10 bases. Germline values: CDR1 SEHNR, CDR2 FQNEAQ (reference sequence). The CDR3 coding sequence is TGTGCCAGCAGCTTATATGGTAGCAAAGAGACCCAGTACCTC. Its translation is CASSLYGSKETQYL.

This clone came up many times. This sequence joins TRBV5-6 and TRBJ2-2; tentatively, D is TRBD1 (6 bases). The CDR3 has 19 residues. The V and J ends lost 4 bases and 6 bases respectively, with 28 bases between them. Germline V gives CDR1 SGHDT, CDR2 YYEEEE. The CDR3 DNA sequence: TGTGCCAGCAGCACCCCCCATGTAACCCGGGACAATATGGCCGGGGAGCTGTTTTTT. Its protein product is CASSTPHVTRDNMAGELFF.

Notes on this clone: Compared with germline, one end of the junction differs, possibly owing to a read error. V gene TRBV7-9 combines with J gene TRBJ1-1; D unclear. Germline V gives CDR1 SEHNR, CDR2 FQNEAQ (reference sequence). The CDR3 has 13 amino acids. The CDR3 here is CASGLQGNTEAFF. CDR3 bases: TGTGCCAGCGGCTTACAAGGTAATACTGAAGCTTTCTTT.

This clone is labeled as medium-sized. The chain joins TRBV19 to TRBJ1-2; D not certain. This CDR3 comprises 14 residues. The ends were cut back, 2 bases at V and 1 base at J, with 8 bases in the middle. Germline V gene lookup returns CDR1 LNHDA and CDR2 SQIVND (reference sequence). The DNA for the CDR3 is TGTGCCAGTAGTATAAGGTCCATTAACTATGGCTACACCTTC. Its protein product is CASSIRSINYGYTF.